This entry features one TCR beta chain sequence. Additional DNA sequences in this sample encode the identical CDR3. The length of the CDR3 is 10 residues. V shed 5 bases and J shed 8 bases, with 9 bases lying between them. Germline V lookup: CDR1 SQVTM, CDR2 ANQGSEA. The sample originates from a study of blood T cell repertoires in COVID-19. Participants were placed into cohorts based on the clinical history they reported. Repertoires were generated with immunoSEQ multiplex PCR, while TCRdb's copy carries only in-frame clones and drops some. The sample carries around 220,000 clones, 65% to 85% recorded once.

The gene calls are TRBV29-1 and TRBJ1-1; weak D call: TRBD1 (6 bases). What was sequenced was PBMCs or T cells enriched from blood (not recorded which). The source of this sequence is a woman between 40 and 50 years old who had recovered from COVID-19. The CDR3 loop reads CSVLRGEAFF. The CDR3 bases are TGCAGCGTTCTCAGGGGAGAAGCTTTCTTT. Full variable domain (outside the CDR3, taken from reference TRBV29-1 and TRBJ1-1): SAVISQKPSRDICQRGTSLTIQCQVDSQVTMMFWYRQQPGQSLTLIATANQGSEATYESGFVIDKFPISRPNLTFSTLTVSNMSPEDSSIYLCSVLRGEAFFGQGTRLTVV.